This T cell receptor beta chain was observed in a study of post-analysis software for immune sequencing data. The CDR3 has 12 amino acids. J was trimmed by 5 bases and V by 4 bases; bases with no gene match: 3. CDR1 is SQVTM, CDR2 ANQGSEA, per germline. Every TCR beta cDNA library bore unique molecular identifiers. One entry per CDR3 protein results from TCRdb running MiXCR on the PCR reads. The profile shows around 160,000 distinct CDR3 sequences, around 36% of them singletons. Ten or more counts support this clonotype. The sequences come from blood, collected after autologous hematopoietic stem cell transplantation. V is TRBV29-1 and J is TRBJ2-7; the match to TRBD1 covers 9 bases. This TCR came from a girl aged 5 to 17 with multiple sclerosis. CDR3 protein: CSVGTGVDEQYF. The CDR3 DNA sequence: TGCAGCGTTGGGACAGGGGTCGACGAGCAGTACTTC.